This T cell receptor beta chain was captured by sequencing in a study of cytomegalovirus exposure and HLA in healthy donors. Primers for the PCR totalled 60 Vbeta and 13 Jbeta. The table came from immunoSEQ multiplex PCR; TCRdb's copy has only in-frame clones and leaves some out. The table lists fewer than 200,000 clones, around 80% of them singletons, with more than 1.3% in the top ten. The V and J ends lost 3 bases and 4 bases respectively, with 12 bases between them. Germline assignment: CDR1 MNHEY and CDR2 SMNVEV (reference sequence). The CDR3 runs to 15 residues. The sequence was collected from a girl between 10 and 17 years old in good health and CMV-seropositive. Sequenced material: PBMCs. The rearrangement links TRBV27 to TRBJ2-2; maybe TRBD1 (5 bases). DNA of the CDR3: TGTGCCAGCAGTTTTGAAGGGGCGTTCACCGGGGAGCTGTTTTTT. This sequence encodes CASSFEGAFTGELFF.